This TCR beta chain was sequenced in a study of radiation and T cells in renal cell carcinoma. Time point meaning: baseline pretreatment blood. The treatment: 15 Gy SBRT to primary tumor, nephrectomy 4 weeks later. Radiation-treated patients gave blood at baseline, week 2 and week 4. With 2 bases removed from V and 1 base from J, the gap between germline ends came to 9 bases. The germline V gene has CDR1 SGHAT and CDR2 FQNNGV. This CDR3 region has 16 residues. Using immunoSEQ multiplex PCR, the repertoire was profiled, and TCRdb retains in-frame clones only, with some absent. The sample carries 100,000 to 150,000 clones, approximately 82% recorded once.

Sequencing used blood, obtained from a patient whose treatment included radiotherapy and nephrectomy. This chain links TRBV11-2 with TRBJ2-6; D might be TRBD2 (5 bases). The origin of this receptor is a woman aged 55 to 70 with renal cell carcinoma. CDR3 amino acids: CASSLSGKSGANVLTF. CDR3 nucleotides: TGTGCCAGCAGCTTAAGCGGAAAATCTGGGGCCAACGTCCTGACTTTC. The full variable domain, completed using reference TRBV11-2 and TRBJ2-6, is EAGVAQSPRYKIIEKRQSVAFWCNPISGHATLYWYQQILGQGPKLLIQFQNNGVVDDSQLPKDRFSAERLKGVDSTLKIQPAKLEDSAVYLCASSLSGKSGANVLTFGAGSRLTVL.